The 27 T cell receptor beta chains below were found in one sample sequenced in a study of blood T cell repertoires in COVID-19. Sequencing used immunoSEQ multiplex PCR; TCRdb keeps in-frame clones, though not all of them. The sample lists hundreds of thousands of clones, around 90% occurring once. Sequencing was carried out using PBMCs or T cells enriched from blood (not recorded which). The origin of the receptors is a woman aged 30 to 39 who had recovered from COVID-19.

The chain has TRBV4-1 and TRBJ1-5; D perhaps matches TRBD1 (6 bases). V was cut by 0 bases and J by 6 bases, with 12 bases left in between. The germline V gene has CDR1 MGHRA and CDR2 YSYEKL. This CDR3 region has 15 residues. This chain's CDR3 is CASSQDGRGGQPQHF. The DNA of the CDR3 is TGCGCCAGCAGCCAAGATGGCAGGGGCGGTCAGCCCCAGCATTTT.

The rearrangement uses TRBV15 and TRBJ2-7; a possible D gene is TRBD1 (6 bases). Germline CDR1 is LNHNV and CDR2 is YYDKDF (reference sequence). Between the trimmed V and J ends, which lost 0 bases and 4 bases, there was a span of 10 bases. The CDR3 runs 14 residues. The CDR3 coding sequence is TGTGCCACCAGCAGAGATTCCCAGGGGTACGAGCAGTACTTC. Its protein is CATSRDSQGYEQYF.

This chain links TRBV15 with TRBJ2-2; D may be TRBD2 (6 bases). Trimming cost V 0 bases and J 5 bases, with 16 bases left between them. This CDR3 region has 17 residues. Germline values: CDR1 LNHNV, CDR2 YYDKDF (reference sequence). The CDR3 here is CATSREVLATNTGELFF. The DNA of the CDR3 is TGTGCCACCAGCAGAGAGGTACTAGCTACCAATACCGGGGAGCTGTTTTTT.

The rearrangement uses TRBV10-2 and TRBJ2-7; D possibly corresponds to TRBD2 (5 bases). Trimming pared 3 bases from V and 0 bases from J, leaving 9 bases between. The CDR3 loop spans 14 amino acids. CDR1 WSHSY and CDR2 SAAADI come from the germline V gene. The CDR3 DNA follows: TGCGCCAGCAGTGATCCACTAGTCTCCTACGAGCAGTACTTC. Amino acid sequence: CASSDPLVSYEQYF.

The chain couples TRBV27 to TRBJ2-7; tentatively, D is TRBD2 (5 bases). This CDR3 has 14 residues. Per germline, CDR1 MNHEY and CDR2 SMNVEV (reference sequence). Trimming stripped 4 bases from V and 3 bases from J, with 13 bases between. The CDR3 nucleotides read TGTGCCAGCAGTTCAAGTGGGAGATACTACGAGCAGTACTTC. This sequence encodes CASSSSGRYYEQYF.

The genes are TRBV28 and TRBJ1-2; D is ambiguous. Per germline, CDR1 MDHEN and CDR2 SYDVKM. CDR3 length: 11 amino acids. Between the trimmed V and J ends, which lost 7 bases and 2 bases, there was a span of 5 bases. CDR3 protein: CASTSNYGYTF. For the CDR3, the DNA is TGTGCCAGCACCTCGAACTATGGCTACACCTTC.

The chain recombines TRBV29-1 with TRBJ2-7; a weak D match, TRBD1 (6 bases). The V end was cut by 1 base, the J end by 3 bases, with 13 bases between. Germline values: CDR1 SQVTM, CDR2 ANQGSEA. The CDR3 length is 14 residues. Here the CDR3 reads CSVEAQGIGYEQYF. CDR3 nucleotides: TGCAGCGTTGAAGCACAGGGAATCGGCTACGAGCAGTACTTC.

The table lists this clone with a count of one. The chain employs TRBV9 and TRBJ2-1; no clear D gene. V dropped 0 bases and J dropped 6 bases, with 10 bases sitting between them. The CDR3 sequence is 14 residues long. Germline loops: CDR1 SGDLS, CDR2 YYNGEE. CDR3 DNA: TGTGCCAGCAGCGTAGTAGTCTACGGCAATGAGCAGTTCTTC. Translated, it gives CASSVVVYGNEQFF.

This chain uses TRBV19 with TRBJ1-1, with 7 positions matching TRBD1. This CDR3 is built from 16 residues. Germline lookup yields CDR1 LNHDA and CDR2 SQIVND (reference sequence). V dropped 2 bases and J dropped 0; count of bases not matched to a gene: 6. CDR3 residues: CASSILRDSLNTEAFF. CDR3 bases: TGTGCCAGTAGTATACTAAGGGACAGTTTGAACACTGAAGCTTTCTTT.

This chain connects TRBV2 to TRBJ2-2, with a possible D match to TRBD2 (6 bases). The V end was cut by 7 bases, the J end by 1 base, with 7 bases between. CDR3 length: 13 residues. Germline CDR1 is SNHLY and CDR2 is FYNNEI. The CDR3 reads CASTRENTGELFF. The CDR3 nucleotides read TGTGCCAGCACGCGGGAGAACACCGGGGAGCTGTTTTTT.

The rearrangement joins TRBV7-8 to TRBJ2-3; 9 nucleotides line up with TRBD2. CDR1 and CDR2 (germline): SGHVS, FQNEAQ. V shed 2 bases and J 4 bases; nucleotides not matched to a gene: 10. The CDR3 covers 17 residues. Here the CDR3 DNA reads TGTGCCAGCAGCTTAACACGGCGGCGGGGGGGCTCAGATACGCAGTATTTT. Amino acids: CASSLTRRRGGSDTQYF.

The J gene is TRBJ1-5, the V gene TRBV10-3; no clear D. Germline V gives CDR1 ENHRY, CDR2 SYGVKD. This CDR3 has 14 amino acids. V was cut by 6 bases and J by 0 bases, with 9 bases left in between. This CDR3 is CAISPGISNQPQHF. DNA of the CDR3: TGTGCCATCAGCCCGGGAATTAGCAATCAGCCCCAGCATTTT.

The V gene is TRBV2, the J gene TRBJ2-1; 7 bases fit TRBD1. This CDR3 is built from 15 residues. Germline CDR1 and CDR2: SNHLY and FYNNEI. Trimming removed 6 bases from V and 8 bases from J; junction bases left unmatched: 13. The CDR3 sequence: CASSRDSGYEDEQFF. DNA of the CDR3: TGTGCCAGCAGCCGGGACAGTGGGTATGAGGATGAGCAGTTCTTC. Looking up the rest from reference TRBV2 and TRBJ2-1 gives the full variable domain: EPEVTQTPSHQVTQMGQEVILRCVPISNHLYFYWYRQILGQKVEFLVSFYNNEISEKSEIFDDQFSVERPDGSNFTLKIRSTKLEDSAMYFCASSRDSGYEDEQFFGPGTRLTVL.

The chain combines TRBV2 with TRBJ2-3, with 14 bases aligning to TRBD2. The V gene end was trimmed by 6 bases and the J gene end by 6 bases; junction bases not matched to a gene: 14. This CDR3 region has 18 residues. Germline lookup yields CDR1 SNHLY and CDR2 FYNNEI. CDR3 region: CASRTPGLAGERGDTQYF. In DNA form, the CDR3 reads TGTGCCAGCAGGACTCCGGGACTAGCGGGAGAGCGGGGGGATACGCAGTATTTT.

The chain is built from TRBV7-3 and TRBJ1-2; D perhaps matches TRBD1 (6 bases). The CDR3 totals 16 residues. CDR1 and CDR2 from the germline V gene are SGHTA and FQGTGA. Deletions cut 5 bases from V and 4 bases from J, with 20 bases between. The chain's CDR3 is CASSQGGGPAFYGYTF. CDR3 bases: TGTGCCAGCAGCCAAGGCGGGGGGCCCGCCTTCTATGGCTACACCTTC. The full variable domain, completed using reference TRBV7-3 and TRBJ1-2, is GAGVSQTPSNKVTEKGKYVELRCDPISGHTALYWYRQSLGQGPEFLIYFQGTGAADDSGLPNDRFFAVRPEGSVSTLKIQRTERGDSAVYLCASSQGGGPAFYGYTFGSGTRLTVV.

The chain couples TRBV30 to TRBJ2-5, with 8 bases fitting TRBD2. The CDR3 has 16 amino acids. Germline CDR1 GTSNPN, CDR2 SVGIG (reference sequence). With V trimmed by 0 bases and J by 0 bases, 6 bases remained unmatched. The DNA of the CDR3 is TGTGCCTGGAGTGTAGCCCCGCGGGGGGACCAAGAGACCCAGTACTTC. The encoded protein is CAWSVAPRGDQETQYF.

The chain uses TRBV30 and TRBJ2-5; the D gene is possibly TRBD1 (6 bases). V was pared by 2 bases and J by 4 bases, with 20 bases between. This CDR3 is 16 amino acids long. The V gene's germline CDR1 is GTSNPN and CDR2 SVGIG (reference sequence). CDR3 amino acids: CAWSIHGNRVVETQYF. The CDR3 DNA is TGTGCCTGGAGTATCCATGGGAACAGGGTGGTAGAGACCCAGTACTTC.

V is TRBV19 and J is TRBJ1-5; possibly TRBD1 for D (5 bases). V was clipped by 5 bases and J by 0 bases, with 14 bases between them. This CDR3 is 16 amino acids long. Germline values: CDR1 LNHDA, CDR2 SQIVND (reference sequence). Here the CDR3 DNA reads TGTGCCAGTAGTTCGAGACAGATGTATAGCAATCAGCCCCAGCATTTT. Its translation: CASSSRQMYSNQPQHF.

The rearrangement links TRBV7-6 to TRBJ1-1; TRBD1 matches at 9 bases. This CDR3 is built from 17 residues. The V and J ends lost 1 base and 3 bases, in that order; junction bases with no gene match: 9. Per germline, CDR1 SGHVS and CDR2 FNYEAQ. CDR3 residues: CASSLGAGTGLDTEAFF. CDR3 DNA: TGTGCCAGCAGCTTAGGGGCGGGGACAGGGTTGGACACTGAAGCTTTCTTT.

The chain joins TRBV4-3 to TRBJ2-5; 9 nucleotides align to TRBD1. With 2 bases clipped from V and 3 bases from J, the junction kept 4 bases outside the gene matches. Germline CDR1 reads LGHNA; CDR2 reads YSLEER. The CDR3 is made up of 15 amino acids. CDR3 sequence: CASSQFGQGKETQYF. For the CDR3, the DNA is TGCGCCAGCAGCCAATTCGGACAGGGGAAAGAGACCCAGTACTTC.

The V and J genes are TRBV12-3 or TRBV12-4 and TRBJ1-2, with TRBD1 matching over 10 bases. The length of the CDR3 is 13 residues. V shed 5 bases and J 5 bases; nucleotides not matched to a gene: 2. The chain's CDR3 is CASSTGQGYGYTF. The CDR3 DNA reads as TGTGCCAGCAGTACGGGACAGGGGTATGGCTACACCTTC.

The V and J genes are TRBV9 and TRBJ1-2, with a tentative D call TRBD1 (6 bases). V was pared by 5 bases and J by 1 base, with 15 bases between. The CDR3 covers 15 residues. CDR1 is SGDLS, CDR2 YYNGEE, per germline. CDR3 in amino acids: CASSPLGGRNYGYTF. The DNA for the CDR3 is TGTGCCAGCAGTCCGCTCGGGGGGCGTAACTATGGCTACACCTTC.

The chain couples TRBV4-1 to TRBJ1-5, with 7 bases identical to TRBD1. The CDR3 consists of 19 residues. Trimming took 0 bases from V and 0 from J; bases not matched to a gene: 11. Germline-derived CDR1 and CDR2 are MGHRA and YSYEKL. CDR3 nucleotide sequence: TGCGCCAGCAGCCAAGATCCCTCGACAGGGACCTATAGCAATCAGCCCCAGCATTTT. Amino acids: CASSQDPSTGTYSNQPQHF.

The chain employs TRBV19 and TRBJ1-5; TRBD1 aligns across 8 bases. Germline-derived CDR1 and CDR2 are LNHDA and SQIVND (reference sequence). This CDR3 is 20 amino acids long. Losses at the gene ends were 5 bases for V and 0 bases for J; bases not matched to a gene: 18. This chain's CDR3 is CASSSGLSDRVPYSNQPQHF. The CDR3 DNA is TGTGCCAGTAGTTCGGGGTTATCGGACAGGGTCCCTTATAGCAATCAGCCCCAGCATTTT.

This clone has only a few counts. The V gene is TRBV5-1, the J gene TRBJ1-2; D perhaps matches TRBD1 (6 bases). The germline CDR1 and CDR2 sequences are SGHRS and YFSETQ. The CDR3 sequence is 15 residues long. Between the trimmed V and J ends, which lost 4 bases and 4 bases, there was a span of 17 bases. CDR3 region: CASSPGTLDLYGYTF. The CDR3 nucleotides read TGCGCCAGCAGCCCCGGGACACTCGACCTCTATGGCTACACCTTC.

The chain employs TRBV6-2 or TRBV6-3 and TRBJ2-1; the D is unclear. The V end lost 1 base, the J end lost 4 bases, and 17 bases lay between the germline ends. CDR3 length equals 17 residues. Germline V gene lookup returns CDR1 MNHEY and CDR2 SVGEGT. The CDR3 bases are TGTGCCAGCAGTTACTTCAACGCCGCCTACCTATACAATGAGCAGTTCTTC. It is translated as CASSYFNAAYLYNEQFF.

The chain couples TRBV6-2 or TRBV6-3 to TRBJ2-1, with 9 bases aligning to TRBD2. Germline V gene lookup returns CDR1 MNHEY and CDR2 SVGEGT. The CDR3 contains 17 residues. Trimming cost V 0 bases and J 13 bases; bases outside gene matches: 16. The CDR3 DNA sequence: TGTGCCAGCAGTTACTCGAGGGTCGCGGGGGGGCCTTTTCACCAGTTCTTC. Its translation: CASSYSRVAGGPFHQFF.